The entry below describes one TCR beta chain. Antigen unknown. The sample is drawn from a study of blood T cell dynamics during melanoma immunotherapy. V lost 2 bases, J lost 9 bases, and 11 bases lay in between. Germline lookup yields CDR1 KGHSH and CDR2 LQKENI. The CDR3 contains 13 residues. Study-wide results and caveats: It remained unknown if the driving T cell clones were melanoma-specific.

This sample's time point: week 3, after first cycle of checkpoint inhibitor. At 12 weeks after first infusion, RECIST 1.1 defined response for most patients. Patients had no prior systemic cancer treatment, immunosuppressants or other active cancers. DNA loading was fixed at 350 ng for all bulk PBMC samples. Method: immunoSEQ multiplex PCR; TCRdb's copy keeps in-frame clones and lacks some. Among approximately 28,000 clones listed, approximately 80% were seen once. This chain joins TRBV18 and TRBJ1-3; D gene uncertain. Here the sequenced sample was blood, taken from a patient treated with checkpoint blockade. This clonotype was obtained from a human donor with melanoma. The CDR3 sequence is CASSPKHEGTIYF. In DNA form, the CDR3 reads TGTGCCAGCTCACCAAAGCACGAAGGCACCATATATTTT.